This T cell receptor (beta chain) was identified during a study of patients and donors after allogeneic stem cell transplantation. TCRdb used MiXCR to reprocess the RT-PCR reads, holding one entry per CDR3 protein. The sample records approximately 220,000 distinct CDR3 sequences, 35% to 45% being singletons. This clonotype has more than one count but fewer than ten. The CDR3 runs to 14 residues. V shed 4 bases and J shed 8 bases, with 17 bases lying between them. The germline CDR1 and CDR2 sequences are MDHEN and SYDVKM. The V and J genes are TRBV28 and TRBJ1-2, with a tentative D call TRBD1 (5 bases). The source material was blood, either unsorted or a sorted T cell fraction (not recorded which). The clonotype originates from a human donor who was either an allogeneic HSCT recipient or a stem cell or donor lymphocyte infusion donor (not recorded which). It is not recorded whose cells these are; they may come from a transplant donor. The CDR3 DNA follows: TGTGCCAGCAGTTCCCCAGGGAGTCCGCGGGGCTACACCTTC. It encodes CASSSPGSPRGYTF.